Included here is one TCR beta chain sequence, with context. Other DNA sequences in this sample translate to the same CDR3. The germline V gene encodes CDR1 LNHDA and CDR2 SQIVND (reference sequence). The V and J ends lost 1 base and 3 bases respectively, with 7 bases between them. The CDR3 length is 13 residues. Terminally differentiated effector memory CD45RA+ cells were excluded by CCR7 positive selection of CD45RO-negative cells. Donors comprised only Caucasian adults living in Nashville, Tennessee. Repertoires were generated with immunoSEQ multiplex PCR, while TCRdb's copy carries only in-frame clones and drops some. The sample lists around 600,000 clones, approximately 95% occurring once. This specimen belongs to a study of shared clonotypes between healthy human individuals. Across the study: The study used three CD4 naive, three CD4 memory, two CD8 naive and one CD8 memory plate per donor.

Sequencing was done on a sample of naive CD8+ T cells sorted from blood. The sequence derives from a woman aged 25-40 years in good health. V and J are TRBV19 and TRBJ2-7; unclear D gene. CDR3 coding DNA: TGTGCCAGTAGTATAGGAAGAGACTACGAGCAGTACTTC. Protein sequence: CASSIGRDYEQYF.